This T cell receptor (beta chain) was captured by sequencing in a study of shared clonotypes between healthy human individuals. In the study overall: Donors had three CD4 naive, three CD4 memory, two CD8 naive and one CD8 memory plate apiece. Study-level points and caveats: Researchers sampled blood only, noting tissue repertoires likely differ. On the whole, naive subsets had larger estimated richness than memory subsets had.

In regard to this clone: What it binds is unknown.

Repertoires were generated with immunoSEQ multiplex PCR, while TCRdb's copy carries only in-frame clones and drops some. The data hold around 1.1 million clones, with approximately 80% observed a single time. The germline gives CDR1 SGHDN, CDR2 FVKESK. With V trimmed by 1 base and J by 16 bases, 3 bases remained unmatched. This CDR3 comprises 12 residues. The sequencing input was memory CD4+ T cells from PBMCs. Subset here: CD45RA-negative fraction. The sequence was collected from a man aged 18-30 years in good health. Some clones in this sample may be carry-over from other donors' samples. The chain couples TRBV14 to TRBJ2-2; 10 bases align to TRBD2. In DNA form, the CDR3 reads TGTGCCAGCAGCCAAGGAGCTAGCGGGAGGTTTTTT. Amino acid sequence: CASSQGASGRFF.